This is a list of T cell receptor beta chains from one sample in a study of blood T cell repertoires in COVID-19. The method was immunoSEQ multiplex PCR; TCRdb's version includes in-frame clones alone and lacks a portion of them. This table holds about 150,000 clones, around nine tenths found once. Material for sequencing was peripheral blood. Receptors originate from an elderly woman with COVID-19, enrolled during active disease. The conserved cysteine and the conserved F or W are not part of the CDR3 here. Fields, in order: J gene, V gene, D gene, CDR3 protein. D genes are given only for firm matches.

TRBJ1-1,TRBV7-2,TRBD1,ASSYYRGLNTEAF
TRBJ1-6,TRBV7-8,NA,ASSLLQGNSPLH
TRBJ1-3,TRBV4-1,TRBD1,ASSQEGTGASSGNTIY
TRBJ1-1,TRBV27,NA,ASRSGLLTEAF
TRBJ1-3,TRBV7-6,NA,ASSLAPAGRTGNTIY
TRBJ1-2,TRBV19,TRBD1,ASTRRGDSSLYGYT
TRBJ2-7,TRBV19,TRBD1,ASSTGLGQARSYEQY
TRBJ2-1,TRBV28,TRBD1,ASSRTGNSYNEQF
TRBJ1-2,TRBV6-1,NA,ASSERGANYGYT
TRBJ1-6,TRBV18,TRBD1,ASSPLGQGNSPLH
TRBJ1-4,TRBV5-1,TRBD1,ASSLGLGQGRSGEKLF
TRBJ1-5,TRBV18,TRBD1,ASSLSQGVSNQPQH
TRBJ1-2,TRBV7-2,TRBD1,ASSPDRVAGYT
TRBJ2-7,TRBV21-1,NA,ASGIKGQTYEQY
TRBJ2-1,TRBV4-3,TRBD2,ASSQDRTSGIQF
TRBJ1-1,TRBV6-5,NA,ASSDSVVLNTEAF
TRBJ2-1,TRBV6-2/TRBV6-3,TRBD2,ASSDPGLAGATNEQF
TRBJ1-6,TRBV7-2,TRBD1,ASSLGGQGWHSPLH
TRBJ2-2,TRBV7-3,NA,ASSFITGELF
TRBJ2-2,TRBV2,TRBD2,ASIPPGGSGELF
TRBJ2-5,TRBV28,NA,ASTWTAQETQY
TRBJ1-2,TRBV6-5,NA,ASSYEGFYGYT
TRBJ1-3,TRBV5-1,TRBD1,ASRPTGDSGNTIY
TRBJ1-2,TRBV6-5,NA,ASGGTAGNYGYT
TRBJ1-1,TRBV19,NA,ASSIQGVNTEAF
TRBJ1-4,TRBV28,NA,ASRGRDIFGKLF